The next 19 T cell receptor beta chains were all read from a single sample in a study of beta chain features in type 1 diabetes. cDNA synthesis used the whole RNA isolate, giving expressed TCRB sequences. Some clones are missing from TCRdb's copy, which holds only in-frame ones; the method was immunoSEQ multiplex PCR. The sample yields around 40,000 clones, roughly 56% seen once. What was sequenced was Tregs from blood. The receptors here all came from a young woman in good health.

The rearrangement uses TRBV9 and TRBJ1-3; no clear D gene. The germline CDR1 and CDR2 sequences are SGDLS and YYNGEE. Deletions cut 0 bases from V and 0 bases from J, with 13 bases between. The CDR3 loop spans 17 amino acids. CDR3 in amino acids: CASSVGGRPSSGNTIYF. CDR3 DNA: TGTGCCAGCAGCGTAGGAGGCAGACCGAGCTCTGGAAACACCATATATTTT.

The rearrangement joins TRBV9 to TRBJ2-3; 7 bases are a match to TRBD1. V lost 4 bases to trimming and J lost 1 base; unmatched junction nucleotides: 6. The CDR3 loop spans 15 amino acids. Germline-derived CDR1 and CDR2 are SGDLS and YYNGEE. The CDR3 is CASSTRQGGTDTQYF. As DNA, the CDR3 is TGTGCCAGCAGCACCCGACAGGGAGGCACAGATACGCAGTATTTT.

The V gene is TRBV29-1, the J gene TRBJ2-5, with TRBD2 matching 12 bases. Germline CDR1 reads SQVTM; CDR2 reads ANQGSEA. This CDR3 contains 15 residues. Trimming at V came to 6 bases and at J to 5 bases, leaving 10 bases not matched to a gene. Here the CDR3 DNA reads TGCAGCGTCGCCAGACTAGCGGGAGAGTGGGAGACCCAGTACTTC. Amino acid sequence: CSVARLAGEWETQYF.

The genes are TRBV19 and TRBJ1-5; 8 positions agree with TRBD1. The V gene's germline CDR1 is LNHDA and CDR2 SQIVND (reference sequence). The junction had 4 bases not matched to a gene; V was cut back by 9 bases and J by 0 bases. CDR3 length equals 14 residues. The CDR3 loop is CASWDRYSNQPQHF. The CDR3 nucleotides read TGTGCCAGCTGGGACAGGTATAGCAATCAGCCCCAGCATTTT.

The V and J genes are TRBV2 and TRBJ2-1; the D gene is possibly TRBD2 (5 bases). The length of the CDR3 is 14 residues. V was clipped by 5 bases and J by 3 bases, with 11 bases between them. Germline V gene data show CDR1 as SNHLY and CDR2 as FYNNEI. In DNA, the CDR3 is TGTGCCAGCAGTCGTCGGGGAAACTACAATGAGCAGTTCTTC. Encoded protein: CASSRRGNYNEQFF.

This sequence joins TRBV27 and TRBJ2-1; D gene ambiguous. In germline, CDR1 is MNHEY, CDR2 SMNVEV (reference sequence). The CDR3 totals 13 residues. V lost 6 bases and J lost 0, with 6 bases in between. The CDR3: CASRTFSYNEQFF. CDR3 DNA: TGTGCCAGCAGGACATTCTCCTACAATGAGCAGTTCTTC.

The rearrangement uses TRBV10-3 and TRBJ2-1; 10 nucleotides line up with TRBD1. This CDR3 region has 14 residues. V lost 6 bases to trimming and J lost 7 bases; unmatched junction nucleotides: 6. Germline loops: CDR1 ENHRY, CDR2 SYGVKD. CDR3 loop: CAIRGTGERNEQFF. CDR3 bases: TGTGCCATCAGGGGGACAGGGGAGCGGAATGAGCAGTTCTTC.

The rearrangement uses TRBV7-2 and TRBJ2-5; 10 bases line up with TRBD2. TRBJ2-7 matches the DNA end more closely, so the J call is doubtful. CDR3 length: 15 residues. CDR1 SGHTA and CDR2 FQGNSA come from the germline V gene. The CDR3 DNA reads TGTGCCAGCAGATCGAAGCGGGAGGGGGGCTACGAGCAGTACTTC. Translating gives CASRSKREGGYEQYF.

This sequence joins TRBV7-2 and TRBJ2-7; D call uncertain. V lost 3 bases, J lost 3 bases, and 3 bases lay in between. Germline V gene lookup returns CDR1 SGHTA and CDR2 FQGNSA. This CDR3 has 11 amino acids. The CDR3: CASSFNYEQYF. CDR3 DNA sequence: TGTGCCAGCAGCTTCAACTACGAGCAGTACTTC. Full variable domain (rest looked up from reference TRBV7-2 and TRBJ2-7): GAGVSQSPSNKVTEKGKDVELRCDPISGHTALYWYRQSLGQGLEFLIYFQGNSAPDKSGLPSDRFSAERTGGSVSTLTIQRTQQEDSAVYLCASSFNYEQYFGPGTRLTVT.

The chain employs TRBV7-2 and TRBJ1-4; D call uncertain. Germline CDR1 is SGHTA and CDR2 is FQGNSA. CDR3 length equals 14 residues. Trimming took 5 bases from V and 4 from J, leaving 11 bases between them. CDR3 in amino acids: CASSAVGLNEKLFF. For the CDR3, the DNA is TGTGCCAGCAGCGCGGTCGGTCTTAATGAAAAACTGTTTTTT.

This chain links TRBV28 with TRBJ2-2; D unclear. V was pared by 6 bases and J by 2 bases, with 10 bases between. The CDR3 runs to 14 residues. Germline CDR1 MDHEN, CDR2 SYDVKM. This CDR3 is CASRVATNTGELFF. The CDR3, as DNA: TGTGCCAGCAGGGTAGCAACAAACACCGGGGAGCTGTTTTTT.

The V call is TRBV27, the J call TRBJ2-7; 7 bases are shared with TRBD2. V trimming: 3 bases; J trimming: 6 bases; junction bases outside the gene matches: 5. CDR1 and CDR2 from the germline V gene are MNHEY and SMNVEV (reference sequence). There are 13 residues in the CDR3. CDR3 bases: TGTGCCAGCAGTTTGCGGGAGTTACGCGAGCAGTACTTC. Translating it yields CASSLRELREQYF.

The chain has TRBV18 and TRBJ2-1; 7 bases fit TRBD2. There are 15 residues in the CDR3. V gave up 2 bases and J gave up 4 bases; unmatched junction bases: 5. The germline gives CDR1 KGHSH, CDR2 LQKENI. CDR3 coding DNA: TGTGCCAGCTCACCATACGCTAGCGGATACAATGAGCAGTTCTTC. It codes for CASSPYASGYNEQFF. Drawing the rest from reference TRBV18 and TRBJ2-1, the complete variable domain is NAGVMQNPRHLVRRRGQEARLRCSPMKGHSHVYWYRQLPEEGLKFMVYLQKENIIDESGMPKERFSAEFPKEGPSILRIQQVVRGDSAAYFCASSPYASGYNEQFFGPGTRLTVL.

The sample holds one count of this clone. The chain links TRBV6-5 to TRBJ1-6; D is unclear. CDR3 length: 15 amino acids. Trimming removed 3 bases at V and 5 bases at J, with 11 bases between. From germline, CDR1 is MNHEY and CDR2 SVGAGI. CDR3 protein: CASSYGGVDNSPLHF. In DNA form, the CDR3 reads TGTGCCAGCAGTTATGGAGGTGTCGATAATTCACCCCTCCACTTT.

The rearrangement joins TRBV6-6 to TRBJ1-2, with D perhaps TRBD1 (5 bases). There are 13 residues in the CDR3. Trimming shortened V by 3 bases and J by 5 bases, and 10 bases separated the two germline ends. Germline V lookup: CDR1 MNHNY, CDR2 SVGAGI (reference sequence). This CDR3 is CASSYSTAYGYTF. CDR3 DNA: TGTGCCAGCAGTTATTCGACAGCTTATGGCTACACCTTC.

This rearrangement joins TRBV6-5 to TRBJ1-4; 7 nucleotides line up with TRBD1. Germline trimming cut 0 bases from V and 7 bases from J; bases unmatched to any gene: 5. This CDR3 is 15 amino acids long. CDR1 is MNHEY, CDR2 SVGAGI, per germline. Written as DNA, the CDR3 is TGTGCCAGCAGTTACTCGACAGGGATGTCTGAAAAACTGTTTTTT. Translating gives CASSYSTGMSEKLFF.

This clone has only a few counts. V is TRBV30 and J is TRBJ2-1; 11 nucleotides align to TRBD2. J lost 3 bases, V lost 2 bases, and 9 bases had no gene match. CDR3 length equals 17 residues. Germline values: CDR1 GTSNPN, CDR2 SVGIG (reference sequence). The CDR3 loop is CAWSPQLAGGRYNEQFF. DNA of the CDR3: TGTGCCTGGAGTCCCCAGCTAGCGGGAGGACGCTACAATGAGCAGTTCTTC.

This clone has only a few counts. This rearrangement joins TRBV7-2 to TRBJ2-2; 7 bases are a match to TRBD2. The CDR3 runs to 15 residues. The V segment lost 5 bases and the J segment 7 bases; nucleotides outside the gene matches: 10. The germline gives CDR1 SGHTA, CDR2 FQGNSA. The CDR3 DNA sequence: TGTGCCAGCAGCCCAAGATGGGCGGGAGACGGGGAGCTGTTTTTT. This gives the protein CASSPRWAGDGELFF.

This clone has more than one count but fewer than ten. This chain links TRBV7-3 with TRBJ1-1; no definite D call. V shed 2 bases and J shed 5 bases, with 9 bases lying between them. The CDR3 has 13 amino acids. The V gene's germline CDR1 is SGHTA and CDR2 FQGTGA. CDR3 sequence reads: CASSLEMSTEAFF. In DNA form, the CDR3 reads TGTGCCAGCAGCTTAGAGATGAGTACTGAAGCTTTCTTT.